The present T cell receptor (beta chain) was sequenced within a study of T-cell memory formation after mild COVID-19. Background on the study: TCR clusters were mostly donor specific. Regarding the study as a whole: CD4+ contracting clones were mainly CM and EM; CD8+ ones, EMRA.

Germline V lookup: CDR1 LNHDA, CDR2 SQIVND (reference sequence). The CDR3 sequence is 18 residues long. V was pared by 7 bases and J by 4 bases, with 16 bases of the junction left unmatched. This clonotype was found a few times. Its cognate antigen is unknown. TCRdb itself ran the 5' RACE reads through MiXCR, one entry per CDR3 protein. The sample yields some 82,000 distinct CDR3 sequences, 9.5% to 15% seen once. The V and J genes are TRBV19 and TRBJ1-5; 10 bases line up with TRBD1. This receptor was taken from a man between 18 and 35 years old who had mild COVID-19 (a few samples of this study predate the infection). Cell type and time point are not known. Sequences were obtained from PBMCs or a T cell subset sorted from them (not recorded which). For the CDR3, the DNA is TGTGCCAGTAAAGGAGTTCTAGCCCGGGACAGGGGTAATCAGCCCCAGCATTTT. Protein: CASKGVLARDRGNQPQHF.